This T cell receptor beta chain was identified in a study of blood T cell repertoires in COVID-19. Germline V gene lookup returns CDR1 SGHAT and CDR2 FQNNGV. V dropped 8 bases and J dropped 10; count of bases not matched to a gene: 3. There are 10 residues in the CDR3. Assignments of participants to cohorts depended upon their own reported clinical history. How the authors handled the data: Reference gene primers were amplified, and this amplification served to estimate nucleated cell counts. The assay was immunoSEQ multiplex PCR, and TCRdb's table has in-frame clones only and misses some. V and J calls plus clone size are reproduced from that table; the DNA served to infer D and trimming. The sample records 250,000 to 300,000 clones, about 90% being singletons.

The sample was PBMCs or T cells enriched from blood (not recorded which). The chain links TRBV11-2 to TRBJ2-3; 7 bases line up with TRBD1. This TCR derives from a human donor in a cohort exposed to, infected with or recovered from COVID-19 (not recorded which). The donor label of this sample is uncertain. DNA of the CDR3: TGTGCCAGCGGACAGGCACCGCAGTATTTT. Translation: CASGQAPQYF.